The next 21 T cell receptor beta chains were all read from a single sample in a study of T cells in Graves' hyperthyroidism and ophthalmopathy. What was amplified from RNA transcripts were TCR beta CDR3 regions. The HTBI primer set served for first-round RT-PCR of the TCR CDR3. TCRdb fed the multiplex PCR reads into MiXCR, producing one record per CDR3 protein. The sample records 400,000 to 600,000 distinct CDR3 sequences, 20% being singletons. The sequenced sample was blood. These receptors were obtained from a man between 18 and 35 years old with Graves' hyperthyroidism.

In its sample, this clonotype was seen many times. This chain connects TRBV28 to TRBJ2-5, with 9 bases that match TRBD1. The CDR3 is 14 residues long. Per the germline V gene, CDR1 is MDHEN and CDR2 is SYDVKM. J gave up 6 bases and V 5 bases, and 7 bases lay outside the gene matches. In nucleotides, the CDR3 is TGTGCCAGCAGTCCCCTTGGGACAGGGAAGACCCAGTACTTC. It specifies CASSPLGTGKTQYF.

This clonotype was counted ten times or more. CDR3 protein: CSVGTGTGGGQPQHF. In nucleotides, the CDR3 is TGCAGCGTGGGGACCGGGACAGGGGGTGGTCAGCCCCAGCATTTT. The chain carries TRBV29-1 and TRBJ1-5; 11 nucleotides match TRBD1. The length of the CDR3 is 15 residues. CDR1 SQVTM and CDR2 ANQGSEA come from the germline V gene. J lost 6 bases, V lost 6 bases, and 10 bases had no gene match.

The table lists this clonotype with a few counts. The V and J genes are TRBV12-3 or TRBV12-4 and TRBJ2-3; 9 bases map to TRBD1. The V gene end was trimmed by 8 bases and the J gene end by 4 bases; junction bases not matched to a gene: 10. The CDR3 sequence is 15 residues long. The CDR3 DNA follows: TGTGCCAGCGCCCTCCGGGACAGGGCCCCAGATACGCAGTATTTT. This encodes CASALRDRAPDTQYF.

In its sample, this clonotype was seen a few times. The genes are TRBV10-3 and TRBJ1-5; weak D call: TRBD1 (5 bases). CDR1 and CDR2 (germline): ENHRY, SYGVKD. The CDR3 has 14 amino acids. V was pared by 0 bases and J by 5 bases, with 8 bases between. The CDR3 region is CAISESLGDQPQHF. In DNA form, the CDR3 reads TGTGCCATCAGTGAGTCGTTGGGGGATCAGCCCCAGCATTTT.

This clonotype was observed a handful of times. Relative to the germline gene, one junction end is altered; a read error may explain this. The chain joins TRBV18 to TRBJ2-5; D may match TRBD1 or TRBD2 (5 bases each). Germline CDR1 reads KGHSH; CDR2 reads LQKENI. This CDR3 has 14 residues. The DNA of the CDR3 is TGTGCCAGCTCACCGACCTCGGGGCAAGAGACCAAGTACTTC. As protein: CASSPTSGQETKYF.

The V call is TRBV15, the J call TRBJ1-1; D ambiguous. Germline CDR1 is LNHNV and CDR2 is YYDKDF (reference sequence). The CDR3 contains 17 residues. The ends were cut back, 0 bases at V and 0 bases at J, with 14 bases in the middle. The CDR3 DNA reads TGTGCCACCAGCAGAGATCTACAAGGACCAATGAACACTGAAGCTTTCTTT. This encodes CATSRDLQGPMNTEAFF. Combining the CDR3 with reference TRBV15 and TRBJ1-1 gives the whole variable domain DAMVIQNPRYQVTQFGKPVTLSCSQTLNHNVMYWYQQKSSQAPKLLFHYYDKDFNNEADTPDNFQSRRPNTSFCFLDIRSPGLGDTAMYLCATSRDLQGPMNTEAFFGQGTRLTVV.

This chain uses TRBV30 with TRBJ2-7; the match to TRBD2 covers 12 bases. Germline CDR1 and CDR2: GTSNPN and SVGIG (reference sequence). V shed 0 bases and J 0 bases; nucleotides not matched to a gene: 3. CDR3 length: 16 residues. CDR3 DNA sequence: TGTGCCTGGAGTGTACGACTAGCGGGGGCCTCCTACGAGCAGTACTTC. Residues: CAWSVRLAGASYEQYF.

This clonotype occurred a few times. This chain uses TRBV4-1 with TRBJ1-2; D might be TRBD1 (5 bases). The V gene lost 1 base and the J gene lost 8 bases, with 17 bases spanning the gap. Germline V lookup: CDR1 MGHRA, CDR2 YSYEKL. This CDR3 is built from 15 residues. DNA of the CDR3: TGCGCCAGCAGCCAAGCGGGCAGGGAATTTGAGGGCTACACCTTC. Its protein product is CASSQAGREFEGYTF.

There are many counts of this clonotype. The chain joins TRBV12-3 or TRBV12-4 to TRBJ1-6; D is unclear. The V end was cut by 5 bases, the J end by 9 bases, with 14 bases between. CDR3 length: 14 residues. CDR3 region: CASSPSIEGSPLHF. CDR3 DNA: TGTGCCAGCAGTCCCAGTATAGAAGGTTCACCCCTCCACTTT.

This clonotype was counted ten times or more. J is TRBJ1-5 and V is TRBV6-2 or TRBV6-3; D may be TRBD1 (5 bases). CDR1 and CDR2 from the germline V gene are MNHEY and SVGEGT. CDR3 length: 14 amino acids. V was pared by 6 bases and J by 6 bases, with 15 bases between. The CDR3 is CASSHQLGAQPQHF. The CDR3 region has the DNA TGTGCCAGCAGCCACCAACTTGGGGCTCAGCCCCAGCATTTT.

This clonotype was seen at least ten times. The V and J genes are TRBV5-1 and TRBJ2-7, with 10 nucleotides matching TRBD1. CDR3 size: 15 residues. The germline V gene has CDR1 SGHRS and CDR2 YFSETQ. J was trimmed by 2 bases and V by 4 bases; bases with no gene match: 6. The CDR3 loop reads CASSPGTGEAYEQYF. The CDR3 bases are TGCGCCAGCAGCCCTGGGACAGGGGAAGCCTACGAGCAGTACTTC.

This chain uses TRBV20-1 with TRBJ2-7, with D perhaps matching TRBD2 (5 bases). V dropped 0 bases and J dropped 7 bases, with 19 bases sitting between them. The germline CDR1 and CDR2 sequences are DFQATT and SNEGSKA (reference sequence). There are 15 residues in the CDR3. The CDR3 sequence is CSARDPLVAFGEQYF. CDR3 DNA: TGCAGTGCTAGAGATCCACTAGTGGCCTTCGGGGAGCAGTACTTC.

This clonotype was seen ten or more times. This rearrangement joins TRBV11-2 to TRBJ1-5; 7 bases line up with TRBD1. Per germline, CDR1 SGHAT and CDR2 FQNNGV. Unmatched junction bases numbered 4, after V lost 2 bases and J lost 3 bases. This CDR3 has 15 residues. CDR3: CASSLKGAPNQPQHF. The CDR3 DNA reads TGTGCCAGCAGCTTAAAGGGGGCCCCCAATCAGCCCCAGCATTTT.

This clonotype was observed at least ten times. The chain joins TRBV5-1 to TRBJ1-1; the D gene is possibly TRBD1 (6 bases). With 5 bases removed from V and 4 bases from J, the gap between germline ends came to 18 bases. The V gene's germline CDR1 is SGHRS and CDR2 YFSETQ. This CDR3 comprises 15 residues. This CDR3 is CASRVTPGATTEAFF. The CDR3 DNA reads as TGCGCCAGCAGAGTAACCCCAGGGGCTACCACTGAAGCTTTCTTT.

This clonotype was detected many times. The chain has TRBV28 and TRBJ1-1; TRBD1 agrees at 12 bases. V trimming: 0 bases; J trimming: 1 base; junction bases outside the gene matches: 6. The V gene's germline CDR1 is MDHEN and CDR2 SYDVKM. The CDR3 length is 18 residues. CDR3 protein: CASSLWAGQGAGNTEAFF. CDR3 coding DNA: TGTGCCAGCAGTTTATGGGCGGGACAGGGGGCAGGGAACACTGAAGCTTTCTTT. The variable domain in full, completed from reference TRBV28 and TRBJ1-1, reads DVKVTQSSRYLVKRTGEKVFLECVQDMDHENMFWYRQDPGLGLRLIYFSYDVKMKEKGDIPEGYSVSREKKERFSLILESASTNQTSMYLCASSLWAGQGAGNTEAFFGQGTRLTVV.

This clonotype was counted many times. This chain joins TRBV19 and TRBJ1-1, with TRBD1 as a possible D gene (6 bases). Trimming stripped 11 bases from V and 3 bases from J, with 16 bases between. Germline lookup yields CDR1 LNHDA and CDR2 SQIVND (reference sequence). CDR3 length: 13 amino acids. The CDR3, as DNA: TGTGCCGCTTCCCGGGACATACACACTGAAGCTTTCTTT. It codes for CAASRDIHTEAFF. The entire variable domain, with the rest obtained from reference TRBV19 and TRBJ1-1, is as follows: DGGITQSPKYLFRKEGQNVTLSCEQNLNHDAMYWYRQDPGQGLRLIYYSQIVNDFQKGDIAEGYSVSREKKESFPLTVTSAQKNPTAFYLCAASRDIHTEAFFGQGTRLTVV.

The chain recombines TRBV20-1 with TRBJ2-7; D is possibly TRBD1 (6 bases). CDR3 length: 17 amino acids. The V and J ends lost 2 bases and 3 bases respectively, with 23 bases between them. Germline assignment: CDR1 DFQATT and CDR2 SNEGSKA (reference sequence). The CDR3 DNA sequence: TGCAGTGCTAGACCTCTTATCACAGGGACGGAACGCTACGAGCAGTACTTC. Translation: CSARPLITGTERYEQYF.

Of note for this clonotype: This may come from a read error, since a much larger clone is one base off. The rearrangement joins TRBV13 to TRBJ1-2, with 9 bases that match TRBD1. CDR1 and CDR2 (germline): PRHDT, FYEKMQ (reference sequence). There are 12 residues in the CDR3. CDR3 sequence: CAGSRQGGGYTF. The CDR3 bases are TGTGCCGGCAGCAGACAGGGGGGTGGCTACACCTTC.

This clonotype was observed many times. The V gene is TRBV19, the J gene TRBJ1-2; D gene ambiguous. Germline-derived CDR1 and CDR2 are LNHDA and SQIVND (reference sequence). V was clipped by 6 bases and J by 8 bases, with 22 bases between them. The CDR3 consists of 15 residues. In nucleotides, the CDR3 is TGTGCCAGTAGGCTCTTGAGTGCCGCCGGACCGGGCTACACCTTC. The encoded protein is CASRLLSAAGPGYTF. The full variable domain, completed using reference TRBV19 and TRBJ1-2, is DGGITQSPKYLFRKEGQNVTLSCEQNLNHDAMYWYRQDPGQGLRLIYYSQIVNDFQKGDIAEGYSVSREKKESFPLTVTSAQKNPTAFYLCASRLLSAAGPGYTFGSGTRLTVV.

This clonotype occurred many times. V and J are TRBV4-2 and TRBJ1-3; D unclear. V was trimmed by 1 base and J by 1 base, leaving 8 bases between them. Germline V lookup: CDR1 LGHNA, CDR2 YNFKEQ. CDR3 size: 15 residues. DNA of the CDR3: TGTGCCAGCAGCCAAGCAGGACTTTCTGGAAACACCATATATTTT. As protein: CASSQAGLSGNTIYF.

This clonotype was observed a handful of times. This rearrangement joins TRBV15 to TRBJ2-7, with 12 bases identical to TRBD2. The CDR3 has 17 residues. After removal of 0 bases from V and 1 base from J, the junction contained 4 bases not matched to a gene. Germline V lookup: CDR1 LNHNV, CDR2 YYDKDF (reference sequence). CDR3 loop: CATSRELAGGFSYEQYF. CDR3 DNA sequence: TGTGCCACCAGCAGAGAACTAGCGGGGGGTTTTTCCTACGAGCAGTACTTC. The complete variable domain, with remaining parts taken from reference TRBV15 and TRBJ2-7, reads DAMVIQNPRYQVTQFGKPVTLSCSQTLNHNVMYWYQQKSSQAPKLLFHYYDKDFNNEADTPDNFQSRRPNTSFCFLDIRSPGLGDTAMYLCATSRELAGGFSYEQYFGPGTRLTVT.